Following are 19 T cell receptor beta chains from one sample sequenced in a study of T cell repertoires in cytomegalovirus infection. MiXCR, applied by TCRdb to the reads, yields one record per CDR3 protein. The data hold about 130,000 distinct CDR3 sequences, with approximately 30% observed a single time. No antigen has been assigned to these receptors. Sequenced material: CD8+ T cells from cultured PBMCs, taken from culture after CMV antigen stimulation. The receptors here all came from a human donor in good health (CMV status not recorded). Some clones in this sample may be carry-over from other donors' samples.

Comments on this clonotype: A junction boundary mismatches the germline segment, possibly from a read error. The chain employs TRBV11-2 and TRBJ1-5; D may be TRBD1 (5 bases). The V gene's germline CDR1 is SGHAT and CDR2 FQNNGV. CDR3 length: 15 amino acids. The CDR3 region has the DNA TGTGCCAACAGCTTAGGGGTTTGGGGAGATCAGCCCCAGCATTTT. It codes for CANSLGVWGDQPQHF.

DNA for the CDR3: TGTGCCAGCAGAAAGAACAGGGGGGCCTACAATGAGCAGTTCTTC. Translation gives CASRKNRGAYNEQFF. This rearrangement joins TRBV27 to TRBJ2-1, with 8 bases identical to TRBD1. After removal of 6 bases from V and 2 bases from J, the junction contained 6 bases not matched to a gene. Germline assignment: CDR1 MNHEY and CDR2 SMNVEV (reference sequence). The CDR3 runs to 15 residues.

This clonotype was counted between two and nine times. V gene TRBV29-1 combines with J gene TRBJ1-1; D perhaps matches TRBD1 (6 bases). The CDR3 loop spans 12 amino acids. The germline V gene has CDR1 SQVTM and CDR2 ANQGSEA. V was trimmed by 4 bases and J by 4 bases, leaving 10 bases between them. The CDR3 loop reads CSVALQGTEAFF. The CDR3 coding sequence is TGCAGCGTTGCCTTACAGGGCACTGAAGCTTTCTTT.

This clonotype was counted a single time. This rearrangement joins TRBV7-9 to TRBJ1-1, with TRBD1 as a possible D gene (5 bases). The CDR3 sequence is 16 residues long. V lost 4 bases and J lost 2, with 17 bases in between. The germline CDR1 and CDR2 sequences are SEHNR and FQNEAQ (reference sequence). The CDR3: CASSSVLGGGNTEAFF. The CDR3 DNA sequence: TGTGCCAGCAGCTCCGTCCTGGGGGGGGGAAACACTGAAGCTTTCTTT.

This chain joins TRBV4-1 and TRBJ2-5; D is possibly TRBD1 (6 bases). This CDR3 is 16 amino acids long. V lost 2 bases, J lost 1 base, and 14 bases lay in between. The germline gives CDR1 MGHRA, CDR2 YSYEKL. CDR3 sequence: CASSQILQGLQETQYF. Written as DNA, the CDR3 is TGCGCCAGCAGCCAAATTTTACAGGGCCTCCAAGAGACCCAGTACTTC.

The rearrangement links TRBV7-6 to TRBJ1-1; possible D gene TRBD1, 5 bases. Trimming pared 8 bases from V and 7 bases from J, leaving 20 bases between. The CDR3 has 14 amino acids. Germline lookup yields CDR1 SGHVS and CDR2 FNYEAQ. The CDR3 here is CASCYPAGPNEAFF. The DNA for the CDR3 is TGTGCCAGCTGCTACCCCGCGGGGCCGAATGAAGCTTTCTTT.

The chain carries TRBV10-3 and TRBJ1-5; 10 nucleotides match TRBD1. J was trimmed by 6 bases and V by 2 bases; bases with no gene match: 16. Germline CDR1 reads ENHRY; CDR2 reads SYGVKD. The CDR3 consists of 19 residues. CDR3 loop: CAISESYSTGTGVGQPQHF. The CDR3 bases are TGTGCCATCAGTGAGAGTTATTCCACCGGGACAGGGGTAGGTCAGCCCCAGCATTTT.

This clonotype was detected only a few times. The gene calls are TRBV6-9 and TRBJ2-2, with D unresolved. The CDR3 sequence is 16 residues long. CDR1 is MNHGY and CDR2 is SVAAGI in the germline V gene. V was trimmed by 11 bases and J by 4 bases, leaving 23 bases between them. DNA of the CDR3: TGTGCCCGCACCGCCGCGGCGGCAAACCCCACCGGGGAGCTGTTTTTT. Translated: CARTAAAANPTGELFF.

This chain joins TRBV7-3 and TRBJ2-1; a possible D gene is TRBD1 (6 bases). V was cut by 5 bases and J by 5 bases, with 16 bases left in between. The CDR3 totals 15 residues. Germline CDR1 reads SGHTA; CDR2 reads FQGTGA. The CDR3 bases are TGTGCCAGCAGCATGGGGGCAGGGGCCAACAATGAGCAGTTCTTC. This translates into CASSMGAGANNEQFF.

The chain joins TRBV19 to TRBJ2-7; TRBD1 matches at 7 bases. The CDR3 covers 11 residues. The germline V gene encodes CDR1 LNHDA and CDR2 SQIVND (reference sequence). The V gene end was trimmed by 4 bases and the J gene end by 11 bases; junction bases not matched to a gene: 5. The CDR3 DNA reads TGTGCCAGTAGTACCGGACAGGTCAAGTACTTC. Amino acid sequence: CASSTGQVKYF.

Only a few counts were recorded for this clonotype. The chain joins TRBV6-1 to TRBJ2-7, with TRBD1 matching over 8 bases. J gave up 5 bases and V 1 base, and 10 bases lay outside the gene matches. This CDR3 contains 16 residues. Germline CDR1 is MNHNS and CDR2 is SASEGT. CDR3 DNA: TGTGCCAGCAGTGAAGGCCCCTTACAGGGGGTCGACGAGCAGTACTTC. This codes for CASSEGPLQGVDEQYF.

This rearrangement joins TRBV7-8 to TRBJ2-3, with no clear D. The V and J ends lost 4 bases and 0 bases respectively, with 11 bases between them. The CDR3 length is 15 residues. Germline CDR1 and CDR2: SGHVS and FQNEAQ. The DNA of the CDR3 is TGTGCCAGCAGCTCGGGCCTCGCTAGCACAGATACGCAGTATTTT. Translating gives CASSSGLASTDTQYF.

V is TRBV19 and J is TRBJ2-1; 7 bases line up with TRBD2. Germline assignment: CDR1 LNHDA and CDR2 SQIVND (reference sequence). Trimming at V came to 2 bases and at J to 1 base, leaving 5 bases not matched to a gene. There are 16 residues in the CDR3. In DNA, the CDR3 is TGTGCCAGTAGTATACTGCCAGCGGGGTCCTACAATGAGCAGTTCTTC. It translates to CASSILPAGSYNEQFF.

This clonotype was counted ten times or more. The chain joins TRBV7-2 to TRBJ1-2, with TRBD1 as a possible D gene (5 bases). V was cut by 5 bases and J by 5 bases, with 12 bases left in between. CDR3 length: 13 residues. Germline V gene sequence: CDR1 SGHTA, CDR2 FQGNSA. This CDR3 reads CASSPRQLYGYTF. CDR3 in DNA: TGTGCCAGCAGCCCGAGACAGCTGTATGGCTACACCTTC.

This clonotype came up a few times. The rearrangement uses TRBV27 and TRBJ2-7; a weak D match, TRBD2 (5 bases). Germline-derived CDR1 and CDR2 are MNHEY and SMNVEV (reference sequence). CDR3 length equals 17 residues. Trimming cost V 5 bases and J 4 bases, with 24 bases left between them. The CDR3 DNA follows: TGTGCCAGCAGTGCCCTCCCCCCCGGGGTAGCTGTGTACGAGCAGTACTTC. This codes for CASSALPPGVAVYEQYF.

The rearrangement links TRBV7-3 to TRBJ2-1; 9 positions agree with TRBD1. V dropped 4 bases and J dropped 1; count of bases not matched to a gene: 5. The germline gives CDR1 SGHTA, CDR2 FQGTGA. CDR3 length: 16 residues. The CDR3 nucleotides are TGTGCCAGCAGCTCCACCGGACAGGGGTCCTACAATGAGCAGTTCTTC. Its translation: CASSSTGQGSYNEQFF.

This clonotype has more than one count but fewer than ten. The chain recombines TRBV24-1 with TRBJ2-3, with D perhaps TRBD2 (6 bases). The CDR3 runs to 18 residues. Germline CDR1 is KGHDR and CDR2 is SFDVKD. Trimming removed 7 bases at V and 1 base at J, with 23 bases between. Here the CDR3 reads CATRKVWSGGGGTDTQYF. The CDR3 DNA reads as TGTGCCACCAGAAAAGTATGGTCCGGGGGAGGAGGCACAGATACGCAGTATTTT.

This clonotype has a handful of counts. This chain links TRBV4-3 with TRBJ2-1; 7 positions agree with TRBD2. The V and J ends lost 0 bases and 4 bases, in that order; junction bases with no gene match: 12. The CDR3 covers 18 residues. Germline-derived CDR1 and CDR2 are LGHNA and YSLEER. The CDR3 DNA reads as TGCGCCAGCAGCCAAGATGGGGGAGGGGACGGAGTTTACAATGAGCAGTTCTTC. Translating gives CASSQDGGGDGVYNEQFF.

The V call is TRBV11-2, the J call TRBJ2-2; D not resolved. CDR3 size: 17 residues. Trimming pared 5 bases from V and 0 bases from J, leaving 16 bases between. Germline assignment: CDR1 SGHAT and CDR2 FQNNGV. DNA for the CDR3: TGTGCCAGCAGCCCCCGCAGGCTGGGCCCGAACACCGGGGAGCTGTTTTTT. This gives the protein CASSPRRLGPNTGELFF.